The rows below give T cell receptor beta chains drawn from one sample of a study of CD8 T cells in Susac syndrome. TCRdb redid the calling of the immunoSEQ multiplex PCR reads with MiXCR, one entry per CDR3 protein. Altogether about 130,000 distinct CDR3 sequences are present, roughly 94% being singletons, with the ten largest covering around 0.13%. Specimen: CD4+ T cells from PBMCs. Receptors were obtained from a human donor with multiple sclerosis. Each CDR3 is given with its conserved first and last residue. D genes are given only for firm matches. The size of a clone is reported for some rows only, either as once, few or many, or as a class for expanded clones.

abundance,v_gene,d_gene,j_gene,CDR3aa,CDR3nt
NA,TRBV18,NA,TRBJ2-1,CASSPGIGGNNEQFF,TGTGCCAGCTCACCAGGTATCGGAGGGAACAATGAGCAGTTCTTC
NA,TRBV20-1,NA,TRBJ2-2,CSLPGEAGELFF,TGCAGCCTTCCTGGGGAGGCCGGGGAGCTGTTTTTT
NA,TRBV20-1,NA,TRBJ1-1,CSVPARGAEAFF,TGCAGTGTCCCCGCCCGGGGGGCTGAAGCTTTCTTT
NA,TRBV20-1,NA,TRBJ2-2,CSARPLGLTTGELFF,TGCAGTGCTAGACCCCTAGGGCTAACCACCGGGGAGCTGTTTTTT
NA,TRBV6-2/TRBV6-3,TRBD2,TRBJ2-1,CASLSGLAGAMEQFF,TGTGCCAGCCTCTCGGGGCTAGCGGGGGCAATGGAGCAGTTCTTC
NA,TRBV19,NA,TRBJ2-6,CASSRFLQTSGANVLTF,TGTGCCAGTAGCCGATTTCTGCAAACCTCTGGGGCCAACGTCCTGACTTTC
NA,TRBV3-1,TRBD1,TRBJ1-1,CASSQGQGASTEAFF,TGTGCCAGCAGCCAAGGACAGGGCGCTTCCACTGAAGCTTTCTTT
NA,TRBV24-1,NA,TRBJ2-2,CATSVRPPLTGDNGELFF,TGTGCCACCAGTGTAAGACCCCCCCTAACTGGGGACAACGGGGAGCTGTTTTTT
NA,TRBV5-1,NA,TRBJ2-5,CASSLASTAGKTQYF,TGCGCCAGCAGCTTGGCCTCGACCGCGGGGAAGACCCAGTACTTC
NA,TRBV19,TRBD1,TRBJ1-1,CASSRDSLNTEAFF,TGTGCCAGTAGTCGGGACAGCCTAAACACTGAAGCTTTCTTT
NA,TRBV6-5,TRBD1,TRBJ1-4,CASSYSGSGGEKLFF,TGTGCCAGCAGTTACTCAGGGTCAGGGGGCGAAAAACTGTTTTTT
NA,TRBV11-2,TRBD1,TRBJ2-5,CASSLSGQGSQETQYF,TGTGCCAGCAGCTTATCCGGACAGGGGTCCCAAGAGACCCAGTACTTC
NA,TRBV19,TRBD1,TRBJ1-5,CASSIRTGEFQPQHF,TGTGCCAGTAGTATAAGGACAGGGGAATTTCAGCCCCAGCATTTT
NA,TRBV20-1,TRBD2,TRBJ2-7,CSASYPGGTSGSRSYEQYF,TGCAGTGCTAGCTACCCGGGGGGGACTAGCGGCTCACGCTCCTACGAGCAGTACTTC
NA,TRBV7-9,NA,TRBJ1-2,CASSSRGVSSGYTF,TGTGCCAGCAGCTCGCGGGGGGTTTCAAGTGGCTACACCTTC
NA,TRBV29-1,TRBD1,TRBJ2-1,CSVGVGGAYNEQFF,TGCAGCGTGGGAGTAGGGGGCGCCTACAATGAGCAGTTCTTC
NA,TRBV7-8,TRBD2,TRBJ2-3,CASSSGTNSMADTQYF,TGTGCCAGCAGCTCGGGGACTAACTCAATGGCAGATACGCAGTATTTT
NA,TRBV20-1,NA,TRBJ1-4,CSAPSADEKLFF,TGCAGTGCGCCTTCGGCAGATGAAAAACTGTTTTTT
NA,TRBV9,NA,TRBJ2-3,CASSLTTDTQYF,TGTGCCAGCAGCTTGACCACAGATACGCAGTATTTT
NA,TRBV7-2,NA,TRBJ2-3,CASSSPRDAQYF,TGTGCCAGCAGCTCCCCTCGGGATGCGCAGTATTTT
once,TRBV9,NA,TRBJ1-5,CASSVGDRVAQPQHF,TGTGCCAGCAGCGTAGGAGACCGCGTCGCTCAGCCCCAGCATTTT
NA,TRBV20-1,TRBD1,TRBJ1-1,CSARTGGPVGEAFF,TGCAGTGCCAGGACAGGGGGCCCTGTCGGTGAAGCTTTCTTT
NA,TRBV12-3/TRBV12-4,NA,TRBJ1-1,CASREGAGNTEAFF,TGTGCCAGCAGGGAGGGAGCGGGGAACACTGAAGCTTTCTTT
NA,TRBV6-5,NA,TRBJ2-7,CASGGPYEQYF,TGTGCCAGCGGGGGACCCTACGAGCAGTACTTC
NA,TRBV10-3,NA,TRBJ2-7,CAIRDSYEQYF,TGTGCCATCAGGGACAGCTACGAGCAGTACTTC
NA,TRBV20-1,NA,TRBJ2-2,CSVANTGELFF,TGCAGTGTAGCGAACACCGGGGAGCTGTTTTTT
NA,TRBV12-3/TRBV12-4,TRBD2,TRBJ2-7,CASSLSGSPYEQYF,TGTGCCAGCAGTCTTAGCGGGAGTCCTTACGAGCAGTACTTC
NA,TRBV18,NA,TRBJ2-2,CASSPPNESTGELFF,TGTGCCAGCTCACCACCGAACGAATCCACCGGGGAGCTGTTTTTT
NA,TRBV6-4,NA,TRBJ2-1,CASSANRGPYNEQFF,TGTGCCAGCAGCGCCAATCGGGGCCCCTACAATGAGCAGTTCTTC
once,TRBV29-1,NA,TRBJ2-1,CSLWGVNEQFF,TGCAGCCTTTGGGGGGTCAATGAGCAGTTCTTC
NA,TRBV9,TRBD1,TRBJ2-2,CASSTRPGQGGTGELFF,TGTGCCAGCAGCACCCGTCCCGGACAGGGGGGCACCGGGGAGCTGTTTTTT
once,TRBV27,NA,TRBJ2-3,CASSLISTRASTDTQYF,TGTGCCAGCAGTTTGATTTCAACACGAGCTAGCACAGATACGCAGTATTTT
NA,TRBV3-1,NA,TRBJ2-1,CASSQDDGRVNEQFF,TGTGCCAGCAGCCAAGATGATGGCAGGGTCAATGAGCAGTTCTTC
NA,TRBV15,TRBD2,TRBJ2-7,CATSRGASGSYEQYF,TGTGCCACCAGCAGAGGGGCTAGCGGGAGTTACGAGCAGTACTTC
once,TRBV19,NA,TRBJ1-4,CASRTAGFGTNEKLFF,TGTGCCAGTCGGACGGCCGGATTTGGAACTAATGAAAAACTGTTTTTT
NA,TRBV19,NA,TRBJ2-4,CASGPRARDNIQYF,TGTGCCAGTGGGCCCAGGGCTAGAGACAACATTCAGTACTTC